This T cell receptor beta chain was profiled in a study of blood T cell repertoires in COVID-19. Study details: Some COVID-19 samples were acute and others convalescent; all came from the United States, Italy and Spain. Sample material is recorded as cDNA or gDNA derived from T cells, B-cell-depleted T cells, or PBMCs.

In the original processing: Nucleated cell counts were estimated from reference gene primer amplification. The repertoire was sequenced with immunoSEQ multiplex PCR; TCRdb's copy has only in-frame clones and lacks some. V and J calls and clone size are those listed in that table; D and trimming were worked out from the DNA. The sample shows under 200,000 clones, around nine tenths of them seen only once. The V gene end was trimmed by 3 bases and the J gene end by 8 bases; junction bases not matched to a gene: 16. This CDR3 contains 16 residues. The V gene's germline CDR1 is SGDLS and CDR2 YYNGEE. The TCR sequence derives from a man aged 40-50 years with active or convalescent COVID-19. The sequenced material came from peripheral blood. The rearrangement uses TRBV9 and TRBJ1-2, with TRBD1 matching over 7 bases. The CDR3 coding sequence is TGTGCCAGCAGCGAATCAAAACGGGGCAGGGGGACCGGCTACACCTTC. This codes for CASSESKRGRGTGYTF.